Below, 6 T cell receptor beta chains from the same sample are listed, as sequenced in a study of cytotoxic CD8 clonotypes in ibrutinib-treated CLL. Generated by immunoSEQ multiplex PCR, the TCRdb table keeps only in-frame clones and is missing some. This sample carries some 13,000 clones, 52% of them seen once, and the ten largest clones take under 35%. The sequences come from PBMCs, collected at a roughly 25-month disease-progression time point, from a patient treated with ibrutinib. The origin of the receptors is a human donor with chronic lymphocytic leukemia.

This clone is medium-sized (0.01 to 0.1%) by share. The chain is built from TRBV7-6 and TRBJ1-1; TRBD1 matches at 8 bases. The CDR3 loop spans 16 amino acids. Germline loops: CDR1 SGHVS, CDR2 FNYEAQ. Trimming at V came to 5 bases and at J to 0 bases, leaving 8 bases not matched to a gene. This CDR3 reads CASSRTGRGMNTEAFF. DNA for the CDR3: TGTGCCAGCAGCCGGACAGGGCGAGGGATGAACACTGAAGCTTTCTTT.

The chain recombines TRBV7-8 with TRBJ2-1, with D perhaps matching TRBD2 (5 bases). Looked up from germline, CDR1 is SGHVS and CDR2 is FQNEAQ. The germline V and J ends were trimmed by 1 base and 9 bases, with 10 bases remaining between them. This CDR3 has 13 amino acids. This CDR3 reads CASSLGGPGEQFF. In DNA, the CDR3 is TGTGCCAGCAGCTTAGGAGGGCCAGGTGAGCAGTTCTTC.

The chain is built from TRBV19 and TRBJ2-2; TRBD2 aligns across 11 bases. Germline CDR1 reads LNHDA; CDR2 reads SQIVND (reference sequence). Trimming at V came to 4 bases and at J to 2 bases, leaving 9 bases not matched to a gene. The CDR3 spans 18 residues. The CDR3 is CASSTMGLAGGNTGELFF. The CDR3 nucleotides read TGTGCCAGTAGTACCATGGGTCTAGCGGGGGGAAACACCGGGGAGCTGTTTTTT. The entire variable domain, with the rest obtained from reference TRBV19 and TRBJ2-2, is as follows: DGGITQSPKYLFRKEGQNVTLSCEQNLNHDAMYWYRQDPGQGLRLIYYSQIVNDFQKGDIAEGYSVSREKKESFPLTVTSAQKNPTAFYLCASSTMGLAGGNTGELFFGEGSRLTVL.

This chain joins TRBV7-9 and TRBJ2-2; D call uncertain. Germline lookup yields CDR1 SEHNR and CDR2 FQNEAQ (reference sequence). V was trimmed by 5 bases and J by 1 base, leaving 11 bases between them. The CDR3 is 15 amino acids. The DNA of the CDR3 is TGTGCCAGCAGCCTTAGACCAATGAACACCGGGGAGCTGTTTTTT. It codes for CASSLRPMNTGELFF.

The chain uses TRBV2 and TRBJ2-7; D possibly corresponds to TRBD2 (5 bases). Germline CDR1 is SNHLY and CDR2 is FYNNEI. The CDR3 is made up of 13 amino acids. The V and J ends lost 7 bases and 6 bases respectively, with 16 bases between them. The CDR3 DNA is TGTGCCAGCACTAATCTAGCAGGCTCCGAGCAGTACTTC. This codes for CASTNLAGSEQYF. Full variable domain (rest looked up from reference TRBV2 and TRBJ2-7): EPEVTQTPSHQVTQMGQEVILRCVPISNHLYFYWYRQILGQKVEFLVSFYNNEISEKSEIFDDQFSVERPDGSNFTLKIRSTKLEDSAMYFCASTNLAGSEQYFGPGTRLTVT.

The chain recombines TRBV7-9 with TRBJ1-1; 9 bases align to TRBD1. The germline gives CDR1 SEHNR, CDR2 FQNEAQ (reference sequence). The trim removed 1 base at V and 0 bases at J, leaving 0 bases unmatched. The CDR3 is 15 amino acids. As DNA, the CDR3 is TGTGCCAGCAGCTTAGGGACAGGGGTGAACACTGAAGCTTTCTTT. The encoded protein is CASSLGTGVNTEAFF.